A selection of T cell receptor beta chains follows, all from one sample in a study of T cells after yellow fever vaccination. TCRdb passed the 5' RACE reads through MiXCR, listing each CDR3 protein once. The repertoire holds approximately 31,000 distinct CDR3 sequences, with about 11% as singletons. The source material was PBMCs, either bulk or a sorted T-cell subset (CD4+, CD8+, memory, or dextramer-sorted; not recorded which), sampled approximately 15 days after the first yellow fever vaccination. Receptor source: a man aged 18 to 35 who received the YFV17D yellow fever vaccine. CDR3s include the opening cysteine and the closing phenylalanine or tryptophan. Fields, in order: D gene, clone size, V gene, J gene, CDR3 DNA, CDR3 protein. The D gene is left open where the match is weak. Clone size is given for some rows only: seen once, a few or many times, or a class if the clone is expanded.

>.|many|TRBV28|TRBJ1-5
TGTGCCAGCAGTTTCCGGTCCCCCCAGCAGCATTTT
CASSFRSPQQHF
>TRBD2|many|TRBV6-5|TRBJ2-2
TGTGCCAGCAGGCTTACTAGCGGGGGAGTCGGGGAGCTGTTTTTT
CASRLTSGGVGELFF
>.|many|TRBV4-3|TRBJ2-2
TGCGCCAGCAGCCAAGAAAGTAACACCGGGGAGCTGTTTTTT
CASSQESNTGELFF
>.|many|TRBV12-3/TRBV12-4|TRBJ1-2
TGTGCCAGCAGTTTTCAAGGGAACTATGGCTACACCTTC
CASSFQGNYGYTF
>TRBD2|many|TRBV5-8|TRBJ2-1
TGTGCCAGCAGCTTGGCCTGGTCTAGCGGGTTCTTC
CASSLAWSSGFF
>TRBD1|medium-sized|TRBV5-6|TRBJ2-1
TGTGCCAGCAGCCCGCCGGGACAGCACAATGAGCAGTTCTTC
CASSPPGQHNEQFF
>.|many|TRBV11-2|TRBJ2-1
TGTGCCAGCAGCTTAGTAATCGACCACAATGAGCAGTTCTTC
CASSLVIDHNEQFF
>.|many|TRBV4-1|TRBJ1-1
TGCGCCAGCAGCCAACCGACGGCGGCCCGAGCGAACACTGAAGCTTTCTTT
CASSQPTAARANTEAFF
>.|few|TRBV27|TRBJ1-6
TGTGCCAGCAGGGGATGGACCTCGGGGTCACCCCTCCACTTT
CASRGWTSGSPLHF
>.|few|TRBV5-4|TRBJ1-1
TGTGCCAGCAGCTTGGCCGCGGGAGGGGCTTTCTTT
CASSLAAGGAFF
>TRBD1|many|TRBV20-1|TRBJ2-7
TGCAGTGCTTTACCCGAGGACAGGGCCTACTACGAGCAGTACTTC
CSALPEDRAYYEQYF
>.|.|TRBV7-3|TRBJ2-7
TGTGCCAGCAGCTCCGCAGACGGTTACGAGCAGTACTTC
CASSSADGYEQYF
>TRBD1|many|TRBV5-1|TRBJ1-4
TGCGCCAGCAGACCGGCAGCCACAGGGGGGGGTGAAAAACTGTTTTTT
CASRPAATGGGEKLFF
>.|.|TRBV5-6|TRBJ1-1
TGTGCCAGCAGCTTGGAACGAAGCACTGAAGCTTTCTTT
CASSLERSTEAFF
>.|.|TRBV5-4|TRBJ1-1
TGTGCCAGCAGCTTGGGTCTGGGGTTGAACACTGAAGCTTTCTTT
CASSLGLGLNTEAFF
>.|many|TRBV20-1|TRBJ1-2
TGCAGTGCTAGAGATAGGGGGGGGACCGTTGGCTACACCTTC
CSARDRGGTVGYTF
>.|many|TRBV5-4|TRBJ2-7
TGTGCCAGCAGCTTGGAGGCAGGGGCAAGGGAGCAGTACTTC
CASSLEAGAREQYF
>.|many|TRBV7-2|TRBJ2-5
TGTGCCAGCAGCTCGGGACTTCCTTCCGAGACCCAGTACTTC
CASSSGLPSETQYF
>TRBD1|many|TRBV5-6|TRBJ1-5
TGTGCCAGCAGCTTGGCTGGGCAGGGGGTCCACGTGCCCCAGCATTTT
CASSLAGQGVHVPQHF
>TRBD2|many|TRBV7-8|TRBJ2-5
TGTGCCAGCAGCCAAGGACTAGCGGGGGGGCTGGGGACCCAGTACTTC
CASSQGLAGGLGTQYF
>.|many|TRBV19|TRBJ2-1
TGTGCCAGTGCATGGGGTCGCTCCTACAATGAGCAGTTCTTC
CASAWGRSYNEQFF
>.|many|TRBV6-6|TRBJ1-1
TGTGCCAGTCACCCGCAGAACACTGAAGCTTTCTTT
CASHPQNTEAFF
>.|many|TRBV9|TRBJ2-1
TGTGCCAGCGGGGGCGGGGTCGGTTACAATGAGCAGTTCTTC
CASGGGVGYNEQFF
>TRBD1|many|TRBV7-7|TRBJ2-2
TGTGCCAGCAGCAAGGACAGGGGCTCCGGGGAGCTGTTTTTT
CASSKDRGSGELFF
>.|many|TRBV5-1|TRBJ2-3
TGCGCCAGCAGCTTGTCCGCCTCCACAGATACGCAGTATTTT
CASSLSASTDTQYF
>TRBD2|many|TRBV3-1|TRBJ2-1
TGTGCCAGCAGCCAGCGGGGGGCCGGGAATGAGCAGTTCTTC
CASSQRGAGNEQFF
>.|many|TRBV5-6|TRBJ2-1
TGTGCCAGCAGCTTGAGACTTTTCGGCCAGTTCTTC
CASSLRLFGQFF
>TRBD2|many|TRBV6-1|TRBJ2-3
TGTGCCAGCAGTCCAAGCGGGGAGAGCACAGATACGCAGTATTTT
CASSPSGESTDTQYF
>.|few|TRBV30|TRBJ1-5
TGTGCCTGGAGTCGGGCAGGGAATCAGCCCCAGCATTTT
CAWSRAGNQPQHF
>.|many|TRBV7-2|TRBJ2-1
TGTGCCAGCAGCGGATATCACAATGAGCAGTTCTTC
CASSGYHNEQFF
>TRBD2|many|TRBV4-2|TRBJ2-2
TGTGCCAGCAGCCGAAAGACTAGCGGGGGGGCCTATGCCGGGGAGCTGTTTTTT
CASSRKTSGGAYAGELFF
>.|many|TRBV7-8|TRBJ2-5
TGTGCCAGCAGCTTGAGGAGGGACAGTGGGACAAATCAAGAGACCCAGTACTTC
CASSLRRDSGTNQETQYF
>TRBD1|many|TRBV14|TRBJ2-3
TGTGCCAGCAGCCAAGTTGGCCTCCGGGACAGGGGCGCAGATACGCAGTATTTT
CASSQVGLRDRGADTQYF
>.|many|TRBV7-9|TRBJ2-1
TGTGCCAGCAGCTGGCAGGGGACCACCTACAATGAGCAGTTCTTC
CASSWQGTTYNEQFF
>.|many|TRBV4-3|TRBJ1-2
TGCGCCAGCAGCCAAGATCCATCAGGGCAATCGTACTATGGCTACACCTTC
CASSQDPSGQSYYGYTF
>.|many|TRBV4-3|TRBJ2-1
TGCGCCAGCAGCCTGTCCACAGGGAGCTCCTACAATGAGCAGTTCTTC
CASSLSTGSSYNEQFF
>TRBD1|.|TRBV12-3/TRBV12-4|TRBJ2-5
TGTGCCAGCAGCGGACAGGTGGGGGAGACCCAGTACTTC
CASSGQVGETQYF